The 24 T cell receptor beta chains below all came from one sample that was sequenced in a study of blood T cell repertoires in COVID-19. Generated by immunoSEQ multiplex PCR, the TCRdb table keeps only in-frame clones and is missing some. This repertoire shows around 100,000 clones, around four fifths found once; its top ten account for 12%. Material: peripheral blood. The receptors were sampled from an older woman with acute or convalescent COVID-19.

CDR3 region: CASSSDRNYGYTF. The CDR3 nucleotides are TGTGCCAGCAGTAGCGACCGGAACTATGGCTACACCTTC. The rearrangement joins TRBV2 to TRBJ1-2, with D uncertain. Germline loops: CDR1 SNHLY, CDR2 FYNNEI. This CDR3 has 13 amino acids. V was pared by 5 bases and J by 2 bases, with 9 bases between.

This chain uses TRBV4-1 with TRBJ2-6, with TRBD1 matching 8 bases. Germline lookup yields CDR1 MGHRA and CDR2 YSYEKL. J gave up 0 bases and V 4 bases, and 5 bases lay outside the gene matches. This CDR3 region has 17 residues. CDR3 nucleotides: TGCGCCAGCAGCCGGGACAGGATCAGCTCTGGGGCCAACGTCCTGACTTTC. Residues: CASSRDRISSGANVLTF.

Here the CDR3 reads CASSRHRDSLWEQFF. CDR3 DNA sequence: TGTGCCAGCAGCCGACACCGGGACTCCCTTTGGGAGCAGTTCTTC. The V and J genes are TRBV11-2 and TRBJ2-1; the D gene is possibly TRBD2 (6 bases). With 5 bases removed from V and 10 bases from J, the gap between germline ends came to 21 bases. Germline lookup yields CDR1 SGHAT and CDR2 FQNNGV. The CDR3 runs 15 residues.

V is TRBV9 and J is TRBJ1-1; TRBD1 is a possible D gene (5 bases). The V gene lost 2 bases and the J gene lost 3 bases, with 17 bases spanning the gap. The germline V gene has CDR1 SGDLS and CDR2 YYNGEE. This CDR3 is built from 16 residues. Written as DNA, the CDR3 is TGTGCCAGCAGCGTCCTACCCGGGACGGGGGACACTGAAGCTTTCTTT. Translated, it gives CASSVLPGTGDTEAFF. Using reference TRBV9 and TRBJ1-1 for the parts outside the CDR3, the full variable domain is DSGVTQTPKHLITATGQRVTLRCSPRSGDLSVYWYQQSLDQGLQFLIQYYNGEERAKGNILERFSAQQFPDLHSELNLSSLELGDSALYFCASSVLPGTGDTEAFFGQGTRLTVV.

This CDR3 is CASSPGTGVGELFF. The DNA of the CDR3 is TGTGCCAGCAGCCCCGGAACGGGAGTCGGGGAGCTGTTTTTT. The chain joins TRBV9 to TRBJ2-2, with TRBD2 as a possible D gene (6 bases). Germline loops: CDR1 SGDLS, CDR2 YYNGEE. The CDR3 is 14 amino acids. Trimming took 4 bases from V and 7 from J, leaving 14 bases between them. The entire variable domain, with the rest obtained from reference TRBV9 and TRBJ2-2, is as follows: DSGVTQTPKHLITATGQRVTLRCSPRSGDLSVYWYQQSLDQGLQFLIQYYNGEERAKGNILERFSAQQFPDLHSELNLSSLELGDSALYFCASSPGTGVGELFFGEGSRLTVL.

The chain combines TRBV11-2 with TRBJ2-1; 9 bases align to TRBD2. The V gene end was trimmed by 2 bases and the J gene end by 4 bases; junction bases not matched to a gene: 3. This CDR3 is 15 amino acids long. The germline V gene has CDR1 SGHAT and CDR2 FQNNGV. CDR3 loop: CASSLNSGGYNEQFF. The DNA of the CDR3 is TGTGCCAGCAGCTTAAATAGCGGGGGATACAATGAGCAGTTCTTC.

V gene TRBV6-4 combines with J gene TRBJ1-1; 8 bases are shared with TRBD1. The germline V gene has CDR1 MRHNA and CDR2 SNTAGT. The V segment lost 4 bases and the J segment 6 bases; nucleotides outside the gene matches: 13. CDR3 length equals 16 residues. The CDR3 nucleotides read TGTGCCAGCAGTGCCCTCCCCGGACAGGGAGCCCCTGAAGCTTTCTTT. This sequence encodes CASSALPGQGAPEAFF.

This chain uses TRBV19 with TRBJ2-6; TRBD1 aligns across 8 bases. V trimming: 5 bases; J trimming: 0 bases; junction bases outside the gene matches: 6. The CDR3 loop spans 17 amino acids. Germline CDR1 and CDR2: LNHDA and SQIVND (reference sequence). CDR3: CASSPGQGISGANVLTF. CDR3 DNA: TGTGCCAGTAGTCCCGGACAGGGAATCTCTGGGGCCAACGTCCTGACTTTC.

J is TRBJ1-1 and V is TRBV7-9, with D perhaps TRBD1 (5 bases). The V gene's germline CDR1 is SEHNR and CDR2 FQNEAQ (reference sequence). The CDR3 runs to 14 residues. V gave up 3 bases and J gave up 4 bases, with 12 bases separating them. In DNA, the CDR3 is TGTGCCAGCAGCTTTGGCAGGGATGGCACTGAAGCTTTCTTT. It yields the protein CASSFGRDGTEAFF.

This sequence joins TRBV7-8 and TRBJ2-7, with 11 bases identical to TRBD2. Trimming cost V 0 bases and J 4 bases; bases outside gene matches: 11. This CDR3 is 18 amino acids long. Germline values: CDR1 SGHVS, CDR2 FQNEAQ. CDR3 nucleotides: TGTGCCAGCAGCTTAGCGGCTAGCGGGGGGACACCCGTATACGAGCAGTACTTC. Translated: CASSLAASGGTPVYEQYF.

This chain connects TRBV3-1 (or the pseudogene TRBV3-2) to TRBJ2-3; D uncertain. V gave up 1 base and J gave up 0 bases, with 11 bases separating them. Germline CDR1 and CDR2: LGHDT and YNNKEL (reference sequence). The CDR3 is 16 residues long. CDR3 nucleotide sequence: TGTGCCAGCAGCCAAGGCCCGACTGGAAGCACAGATACGCAGTATTTT. Its protein product is CASSQGPTGSTDTQYF.

The J gene is TRBJ2-3, the V gene TRBV18; 7 nucleotides line up with TRBD1. The CDR3 sequence is 17 residues long. Looked up from germline, CDR1 is KGHSH and CDR2 is LQKENI. V was pared by 0 bases and J by 0 bases, with 6 bases of the junction left unmatched. CDR3 residues: CASSPPIGQASTDTQYF. In nucleotides, the CDR3 is TGTGCCAGCTCACCACCAATTGGACAGGCTAGCACAGATACGCAGTATTTT.

This clone came up once. This chain joins TRBV21-1 and TRBJ2-7; TRBD2, the table's D call, was not compared with the DNA. TRBV21-1 is given as a pseudogene. This CDR3 comprises 17 residues. CDR3 in amino acids: CASSKLGLAASSYEQYF. CDR3 in DNA: TGTGCCAGCAGCAAATTAGGGCTAGCGGCCAGCTCCTACGAGCAGTACTTC.

The chain is built from TRBV18 and TRBJ2-1, with D unclear. Germline assignment: CDR1 KGHSH and CDR2 LQKENI. V lost 5 bases to trimming and J lost 4 bases, with 12 bases between them. The CDR3 is 14 residues long. The CDR3 loop is CASSFGRDYNEQFF. CDR3 DNA: TGTGCCAGCTCATTTGGGCGAGATTACAATGAGCAGTTCTTC. Based on the CDR3 plus reference TRBV18 and TRBJ2-1, the full variable domain is NAGVMQNPRHLVRRRGQEARLRCSPMKGHSHVYWYRQLPEEGLKFMVYLQKENIIDESGMPKERFSAEFPKEGPSILRIQQVVRGDSAAYFCASSFGRDYNEQFFGPGTRLTVL.

This sequence joins TRBV28 and TRBJ2-7, with 7 bases matching TRBD1. Trimming took 2 bases from V and 4 from J; bases not matched to a gene: 5. The CDR3 spans 14 residues. Germline lookup yields CDR1 MDHEN and CDR2 SYDVKM. The CDR3 sequence is CASSLRQGAYEQYV. The CDR3 coding sequence is TGTGCCAGCAGTTTACGACAGGGCGCGTACGAGCAGTACGTC.

This clone came up a few times. The V call is TRBV19, the J call TRBJ1-1, with 11 bases identical to TRBD1. This CDR3 has 16 amino acids. From germline, CDR1 is LNHDA and CDR2 SQIVND (reference sequence). The trim removed 7 bases at V and 5 bases at J, leaving 12 bases unmatched. The CDR3 DNA reads as TGTGCCAGTACCCCGGGACAGGGGGATCCCTGGACTGAAGCTTTCTTT. The encoded protein is CASTPGQGDPWTEAFF. The full variable domain, completed using reference TRBV19 and TRBJ1-1, is DGGITQSPKYLFRKEGQNVTLSCEQNLNHDAMYWYRQDPGQGLRLIYYSQIVNDFQKGDIAEGYSVSREKKESFPLTVTSAQKNPTAFYLCASTPGQGDPWTEAFFGQGTRLTVV.

In the case of this clone: Other DNA sequences in this specimen translate into the identical CDR3. The rearrangement joins TRBV3-1 (or the pseudogene TRBV3-2) to TRBJ2-2; 15 bases line up with TRBD2. Trimming removed 4 bases from V and 0 bases from J; junction bases left unmatched: 0. The CDR3 runs 17 residues. Looked up from germline, CDR1 is LGHDT and CDR2 is YNNKEL (reference sequence). DNA of the CDR3: TGTGCCAGCAGCCGGACTAGCGGGGGGGCGAACACCGGGGAGCTGTTTTTT. Amino acids: CASSRTSGGANTGELFF.

This chain connects TRBV28 to TRBJ2-5; 8 bases align to TRBD1. V dropped 7 bases and J dropped 2; count of bases not matched to a gene: 15. This CDR3 has 17 amino acids. CDR1 MDHEN and CDR2 SYDVKM come from the germline V gene. DNA for the CDR3: TGTGCCAGCAAGGACAGGGCGATGAGTTGGGGGCAAGAGACCCAGTACTTC. Encoded protein: CASKDRAMSWGQETQYF. Full variable domain (rest looked up from reference TRBV28 and TRBJ2-5): DVKVTQSSRYLVKRTGEKVFLECVQDMDHENMFWYRQDPGLGLRLIYFSYDVKMKEKGDIPEGYSVSREKKERFSLILESASTNQTSMYLCASKDRAMSWGQETQYFGPGTRLLVL.

The chain employs TRBV19 and TRBJ1-1, with 8 nucleotides matching TRBD1. The CDR3 is 14 amino acids. CDR1 is LNHDA, CDR2 SQIVND, per germline (reference sequence). V trimming: 4 bases; J trimming: 4 bases; junction bases outside the gene matches: 5. This CDR3 reads CASSTQGAATEAFF. The DNA of the CDR3 is TGTGCCAGTAGTACCCAGGGGGCAGCCACTGAAGCTTTCTTT. The whole variable domain, remainder taken from reference TRBV19 and TRBJ1-1, is DGGITQSPKYLFRKEGQNVTLSCEQNLNHDAMYWYRQDPGQGLRLIYYSQIVNDFQKGDIAEGYSVSREKKESFPLTVTSAQKNPTAFYLCASSTQGAATEAFFGQGTRLTVV.

This clone turned up a few times. The chain uses TRBV5-1 and TRBJ1-1; 8 bases line up with TRBD1. CDR1 and CDR2 from the germline V gene are SGHRS and YFSETQ. Losses at the gene ends were 2 bases for V and 3 bases for J; bases not matched to a gene: 6. The CDR3 extends over 15 amino acids. In nucleotides, the CDR3 is TGCGCCAGCAGCTTAACCGGGACAGGAGACACTGAAGCTTTCTTT. It encodes CASSLTGTGDTEAFF. The full variable domain, with the rest looked up from reference TRBV5-1 and TRBJ1-1, is KAGVTQTPRYLIKTRGQQVTLSCSPISGHRSVSWYQQTPGQGLQFLFEYFSETQRNKGNFPGRFSGRQFSNSRSEMNVSTLELGDSALYLCASSLTGTGDTEAFFGQGTRLTVV.

The V call is TRBV10-3, the J call TRBJ1-6, with a possible D match to TRBD1 (5 bases). The CDR3 has 18 amino acids. V gave up 0 bases and J gave up 3 bases, with 15 bases separating them. Germline CDR1 is ENHRY and CDR2 is SYGVKD. The CDR3 here is CAISESIGAGGYNSPLHF. CDR3 DNA sequence: TGTGCCATCAGTGAGTCGATAGGGGCCGGGGGCTATAATTCACCCCTCCACTTT.

In its sample, this clone was seen once. This sequence joins TRBV9 and TRBJ1-1; TRBD1 agrees at 12 bases. J gave up 8 bases and V 3 bases, and 8 bases lay outside the gene matches. Germline V CDR1 and CDR2: SGDLS, YYNGEE. This CDR3 spans 15 amino acids. As DNA, the CDR3 is TGTGCCAGCAGCGCGGGCCCGGGGACAGGGGGCGAAGCTTTCTTT. This sequence encodes CASSAGPGTGGEAFF.

The gene calls are TRBV5-6 and TRBJ1-1; D not resolved. The V and J ends lost 5 bases and 0 bases respectively, with 8 bases between them. This CDR3 contains 13 residues. The germline gives CDR1 SGHDT, CDR2 YYEEEE. The CDR3, as DNA: TGTGCCAGCAGTTTAACAGTGAACACTGAAGCTTTCTTT. Its protein is CASSLTVNTEAFF.

The CDR3 reads CASSQRGSGNTIYF. Written as DNA, the CDR3 is TGTGCCAGCAGCCAAAGAGGGTCTGGAAACACCATATATTTT. The chain couples TRBV14 to TRBJ1-3; D uncertain. This CDR3 is built from 14 residues. Trimming pared 2 bases from V and 1 base from J, leaving 6 bases between. Germline V lookup: CDR1 SGHDN, CDR2 FVKESK.